Described below is a single T cell receptor beta chain sequence and its context. The sample originates from a study of T cell changes during pregnancy in multiple sclerosis. Measured with immunoSEQ multiplex PCR; TCRdb has only the in-frame clones, and not every one. The sample has around 88,000 clones, 90% to 95% seen once. CDR1 is MRHNA, CDR2 SNTAGT, per germline. This CDR3 is built from 14 residues. Trimming took off 7 bases at V and 5 bases at J, with 18 bases between the two ends. J is TRBJ2-7 and V is TRBV6-4, with D possibly TRBD2 on 6 matching bases. The sample was peripheral blood, taken after pregnancy. This TCR was recovered from a female donor in good health, enrolled as a control in a pregnancy study. The CDR3 here is CASTGRGGTNEQYF. As DNA, the CDR3 is TGTGCCAGCACTGGGCGGGGCGGGACCAACGAGCAGTACTTC.